The clone carrying this T cell receptor (beta chain) was picked up many times. The sequenced template was RNA, covering the TCR beta CDR3 region. RT-PCR was first run with HTBI primers, then multiplex PCR in a second round. TCRdb reanalysed the multiplex PCR reads using MiXCR and keeps one entry per CDR3 protein. Of around 1.1 million distinct CDR3 sequences in the sample, around a third were seen once. Between the trimmed V and J ends, which lost 6 bases and 1 base, there was a span of 13 bases. Per the germline V gene, CDR1 is SQVTM and CDR2 is ANQGSEA. This CDR3 is built from 13 residues. These data are taken from a study of Graves' ophthalmopathy and Graves' hyperthyroidism. Study context: Absence of ophthalmopathy within 18 months of follow-up defined stable hyperthyroidism.

The clonotype was recovered from an adult man with Graves' hyperthyroidism. Sequencing was performed on peripheral blood or thyroid tissue (not recorded which). The rearrangement uses TRBV29-1 and TRBJ2-7; D not resolved. Here the CDR3 DNA reads TGCAGCGTAGTTACAGACGGGTCCTACGAGCAGTACTTC. The encoded protein is CSVVTDGSYEQYF.